The source of this T cell receptor beta chain is a study of cytomegalovirus exposure and HLA in healthy donors. The wider study: Roughly 180 million T cells yielded approximately 100 million unique TCR beta sequences, as an earlier analysis found.

This clone was counted only a few times. 60 Vbeta and 13 Jbeta primers were used in PCR. The table came from immunoSEQ multiplex PCR; TCRdb's copy has only in-frame clones and leaves some out. The sample has about 80,000 clones, roughly 79% seen once. The receptor's source is a woman in her thirties or forties in good health and CMV-seropositive. Sequenced input: PBMCs.

In DNA form, the CDR3 reads TGTGCCATCAGCCCTTCAGGGGGGCACGAGCAGTACTTC. It specifies CAISPSGGHEQYF. J is TRBJ2-7 and V is TRBV10-3; TRBD1 is a possible D gene (7 bases). V lost 6 bases, J lost 5 bases, and 14 bases lay in between. Per germline, CDR1 ENHRY and CDR2 SYGVKD. There are 13 residues in the CDR3.